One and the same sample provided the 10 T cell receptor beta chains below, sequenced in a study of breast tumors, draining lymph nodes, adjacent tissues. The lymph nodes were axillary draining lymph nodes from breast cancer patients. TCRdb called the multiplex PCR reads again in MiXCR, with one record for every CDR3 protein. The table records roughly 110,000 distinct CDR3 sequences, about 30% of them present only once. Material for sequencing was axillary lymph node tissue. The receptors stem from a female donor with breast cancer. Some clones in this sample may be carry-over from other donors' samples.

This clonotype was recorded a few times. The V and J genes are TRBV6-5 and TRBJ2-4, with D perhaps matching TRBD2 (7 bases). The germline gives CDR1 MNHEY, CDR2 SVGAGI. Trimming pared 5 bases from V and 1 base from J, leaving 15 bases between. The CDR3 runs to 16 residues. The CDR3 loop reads CASSQRGARAKNIQYF. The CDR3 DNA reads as TGTGCCAGCAGTCAACGGGGGGCGCGTGCCAAAAACATTCAGTACTTC.

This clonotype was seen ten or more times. In DNA form, the CDR3 reads TGCAGTGCTAGGAGGGGACCCTATGGCTACACCTTC. Translation: CSARRGPYGYTF. The rearrangement joins TRBV20-1 to TRBJ1-2, with D perhaps matching TRBD1 (5 bases). CDR1 is DFQATT and CDR2 is SNEGSKA in the germline V gene (reference sequence). V lost 3 bases to trimming and J lost 4 bases, with 9 bases between them. The CDR3 length is 12 residues.

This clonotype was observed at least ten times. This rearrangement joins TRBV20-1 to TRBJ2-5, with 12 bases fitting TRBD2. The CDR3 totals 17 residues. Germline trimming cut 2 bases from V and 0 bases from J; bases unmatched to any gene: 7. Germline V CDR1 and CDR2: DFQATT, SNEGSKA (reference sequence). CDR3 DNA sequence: TGCAGTGCTAGACTCCCCCGACTAGCGGGGGACCAAGAGACCCAGTACTTC. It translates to CSARLPRLAGDQETQYF.

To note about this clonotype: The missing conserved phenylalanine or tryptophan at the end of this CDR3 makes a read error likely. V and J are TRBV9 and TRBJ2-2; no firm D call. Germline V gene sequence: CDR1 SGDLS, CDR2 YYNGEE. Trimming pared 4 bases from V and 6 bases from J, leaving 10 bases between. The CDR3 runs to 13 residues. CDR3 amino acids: CASSSHGAGELFL. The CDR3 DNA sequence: TGTGCCAGCAGCTCTCATGGCGCCGGGGAGCTGTTTTTA.

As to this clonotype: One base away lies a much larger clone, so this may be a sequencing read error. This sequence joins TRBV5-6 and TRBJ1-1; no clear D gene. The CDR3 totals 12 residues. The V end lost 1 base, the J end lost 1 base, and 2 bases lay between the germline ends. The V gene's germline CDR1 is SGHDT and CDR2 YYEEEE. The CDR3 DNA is TGTGCCAGCAGCTTGACGAACACTGAAGCTTTCTTT. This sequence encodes CASSLTNTEAFF.

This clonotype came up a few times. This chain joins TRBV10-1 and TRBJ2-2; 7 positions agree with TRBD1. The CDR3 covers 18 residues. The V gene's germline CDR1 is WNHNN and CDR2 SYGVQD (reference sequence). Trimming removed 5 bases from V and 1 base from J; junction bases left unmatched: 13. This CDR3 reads CASSPKTRDRENTGELFF. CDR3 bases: TGCGCCAGCAGTCCAAAAACCCGGGACAGAGAGAACACCGGGGAGCTGTTTTTT.

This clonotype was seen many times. CDR3 nucleotides: TGTGCCAGCAGCGGGGACAGCCTTAATTCACCCCTCCACTTT. It translates to CASSGDSLNSPLHF. This chain links TRBV2 with TRBJ1-6; the match to TRBD1 covers 7 bases. This CDR3 comprises 14 residues. Germline values: CDR1 SNHLY, CDR2 FYNNEI. With 6 bases clipped from V and 6 bases from J, the junction kept 5 bases outside the gene matches.

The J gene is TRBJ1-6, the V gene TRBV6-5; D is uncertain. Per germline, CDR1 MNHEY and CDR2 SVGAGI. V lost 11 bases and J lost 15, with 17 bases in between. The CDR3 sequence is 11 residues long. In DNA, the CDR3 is TGTGCCTCGGTTAACCGGACCTACCTCCACTTT. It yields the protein CASVNRTYLHF.

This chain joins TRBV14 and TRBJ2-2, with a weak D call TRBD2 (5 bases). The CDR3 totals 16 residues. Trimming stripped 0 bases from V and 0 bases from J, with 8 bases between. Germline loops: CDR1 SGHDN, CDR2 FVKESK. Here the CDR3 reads CASSQEGGPNTGELFF. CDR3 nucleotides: TGTGCCAGCAGCCAAGAGGGCGGGCCGAACACCGGGGAGCTGTTTTTT. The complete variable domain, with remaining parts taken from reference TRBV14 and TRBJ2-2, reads EAGVTQFPSHSVIEKGQTVTLRCDPISGHDNLYWYRRVMGKEIKFLLHFVKESKQDESGMPNNRFLAERTGGTYSTLKVQPAELEDSGVYFCASSQEGGPNTGELFFGEGSRLTVL.

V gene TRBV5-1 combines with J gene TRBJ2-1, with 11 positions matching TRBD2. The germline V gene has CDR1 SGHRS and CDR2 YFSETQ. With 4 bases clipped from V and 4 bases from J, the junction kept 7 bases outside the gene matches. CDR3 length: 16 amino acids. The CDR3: CASSPQGLAVYNEQFF. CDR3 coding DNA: TGCGCCAGCAGCCCCCAGGGACTAGCGGTTTACAATGAGCAGTTCTTC.